Listed below are T cell receptor beta chains from one sample, sequenced in a study of OX40 agonist ivuxolimab in advanced cancers. Here immunoSEQ multiplex PCR was the method, and the copy in TCRdb shows in-frame clones only, minus some. The table has roughly 89,000 clones, about 86% seen once. The sequenced sample was CD4+ or CD8+ T cells sorted from blood, obtained in a trial of the OX40 agonist ivuxolimab. These receptors were collected from an adult with an advanced solid tumor such as melanoma, head and neck, liver or kidney cancer. CDR3s include the opening cysteine and the closing phenylalanine or tryptophan. D genes are given only for firm matches. Only some rows state a clone size, as once, few, many or a class for expanded clones.

cdr3_length	v_call	d_call	j_call	clone_size	cdr3_aa	cdr3_nt
16	TRBV19	TRBD2	TRBJ2-5	-	CASSQGLAGHQETQYF	TGTGCCAGTAGCCAAGGACTAGCGGGACACCAAGAGACCCAGTACTTC
13	TRBV19	TRBD1	TRBJ1-5	-	CASSTSQGQPQHF	TGTGCCAGTAGTACTTCACAGGGGCAGCCCCAGCATTTT
13	TRBV7-8	-	TRBJ2-5	-	CASSKGTSETQYF	TGTGCCAGCAGCAAGGGGACGTCGGAGACCCAGTACTTC
13	TRBV2	-	TRBJ1-5	-	CASTTGRTQPQHF	TGTGCCAGCACCACAGGGCGGACTCAGCCCCAGCATTTT
15	TRBV11-2	TRBD1	TRBJ2-2	once	CASSLGTGYTGELFF	TGTGCCAGCAGCTTAGGGACAGGGTACACCGGGGAGCTGTTTTTT
11	TRBV11-2	-	TRBJ2-5	-	CASSFGETQYF	TGTGCCAGCAGCTTTGGTGAGACCCAGTACTTC
14	TRBV10-3	-	TRBJ1-2	-	CAISEPTQGYGYTF	TGTGCCATCAGTGAGCCAACCCAGGGCTATGGCTACACCTTC
16	TRBV23-1	TRBD1	TRBJ2-1	-	CASSQTPGQHYNEQFF	TGCGCCAGCAGTCAGACACCGGGACAGCACTACAATGAGCAGTTCTTC
13	TRBV7-6	-	TRBJ2-1	once	CASSALGDNEQFF	TGTGCCAGCAGCGCACTCGGAGACAATGAGCAGTTCTTC
18	TRBV1	-	TRBJ1-1	-	CTSSQDLGPGTPEAEAFF	TGCACCAGCAGCCAAGATTTGGGCCCCGGGACACCTGAAGCTGAAGCTTTCTTT
15	TRBV9	TRBD1	TRBJ1-2	-	CASSVKTGLTYGYTF	TGTGCCAGCAGCGTAAAGACAGGGTTGACCTATGGCTACACCTTC
13	TRBV7-6	TRBD1	TRBJ1-2	-	CASSPRQGYGYTF	TGTGCCAGCAGCCCGCGACAGGGGTATGGCTACACCTTC
13	TRBV5-1	-	TRBJ2-3	-	CASSSALNEPQYF	TGCGCCAGCAGCTCGGCTCTTAACGAGCCCCAGTATTTT
13	TRBV4-1	TRBD1	TRBJ1-1	-	CASSQEVSRGAFF	TGCGCCAGCAGCCAAGAGGTTAGCAGGGGGGCTTTCTTT
15	TRBV7-9	TRBD1	TRBJ1-5	-	CASSPSGRGHQPQHF	TGTGCCAGCAGCCCCTCTGGTAGGGGGCATCAGCCCCAGCATTTT
11	TRBV20-1	-	TRBJ2-7	-	CSARGAYEQYF	TGCAGTGCTAGGGGCGCATACGAGCAGTACTTC
15	TRBV2	-	TRBJ2-7	-	CASRKGGQSSYEQYF	TGTGCCAGCAGGAAAGGCGGGCAGAGCTCCTACGAGCAGTACTTC
15	TRBV6-6	TRBD1	TRBJ2-7	-	CASSYSVGQGYEQYF	TGTGCCAGCAGTTACTCCGTGGGACAGGGCTACGAGCAGTACTTC
20	TRBV10-2	TRBD2	TRBJ2-3	-	CASSDYLPSGGALGTDTQYF	TGCGCCAGCAGTGACTATCTCCCTAGCGGGGGTGCCTTGGGCACAGATACGCAGTATTTT
14	TRBV5-1	-	TRBJ2-5	-	CASAQGRSEETQYF	TGCGCCAGCGCTCAGGGGCGCTCGGAAGAGACCCAGTACTTC
14	TRBV5-1	-	TRBJ1-2	few	CASSLSAGAGGYTF	TGCGCCAGCAGCTTGTCCGCAGGGGCGGGTGGCTACACCTTC
11	TRBV30	-	TRBJ2-1	-	CACRSYNEQFF	TGTGCCTGCAGATCCTACAATGAGCAGTTCTTC
14	TRBV4-1	TRBD1	TRBJ1-1	-	CASSQVGDRNEAFF	TGCGCCAGCAGCCAAGTTGGGGACAGGAATGAAGCTTTCTTT
14	TRBV10-3	-	TRBJ1-1	-	CATLLGEVGTEAFF	TGTGCCACCCTCCTAGGGGAGGTTGGTACTGAAGCTTTCTTT
17	TRBV18	TRBD1	TRBJ1-1	-	CASSPPLRGQGGTEAFF	TGTGCCAGCTCACCTCCACTCAGGGGGCAGGGGGGGACTGAAGCTTTCTTT
15	TRBV30	TRBD1	TRBJ2-1	-	CAWSVLPGTGVEQFF	TGTGCCTGGAGTGTGCTTCCCGGGACAGGGGTTGAGCAGTTCTTC
15	TRBV11-2	-	TRBJ1-1	-	CASSLEAGADTEAFF	TGTGCCAGCAGCTTAGAGGCGGGGGCTGACACTGAAGCTTTCTTT
18	TRBV10-1	-	TRBJ2-2	-	CASSEGDLPGHSRGKLFF	TGCGCCAGCAGTGAGGGCGACCTTCCCGGACACTCAAGGGGGAAGCTGTTTTTT
16	TRBV27	-	TRBJ1-4	-	CASSSPGDPTNEKLFF	TGTGCCAGCAGTTCCCCGGGAGACCCAACTAATGAAAAACTGTTTTTT
17	TRBV5-1	TRBD2	TRBJ2-3	-	CASSFPAGGSSTDTQYF	TGCGCCAGCAGCTTCCCAGCGGGGGGCTCTAGCACAGATACGCAGTATTTT
16	TRBV9	TRBD2	TRBJ2-2	-	CASSVERGGSYGELFF	TGTGCCAGCAGCGTGGAGCGGGGGGGCAGCTACGGGGAGCTGTTTTTT
14	TRBV5-4	-	TRBJ1-1	-	CASSLGGVGTEAFF	TGTGCCAGCAGCTTGGGAGGGGTGGGCACTGAAGCTTTCTTT
14	TRBV23-1	-	TRBJ2-5	few	CASSFHRVEETQYF	TGCGCCAGCAGTTTTCACAGGGTAGAAGAGACCCAGTACTTC
14	TRBV6-5	TRBD1	TRBJ1-2	-	CASSYSTGGYGYTF	TGTGCCAGCAGTTACTCCACAGGGGGCTATGGCTACACCTTC
15	TRBV5-1	-	TRBJ2-4	-	CASSFDAPAKNIQYF	TGCGCCAGCAGCTTCGACGCACCAGCCAAAAACATTCAGTACTTC
15	TRBV19	-	TRBJ1-2	few	CASSISDSLPGGYTF	TGTGCCAGTAGTATATCCGACAGCCTGCCCGGGGGCTACACCTTC
17	TRBV18	-	TRBJ2-2	-	CASSPPQGGTNTGELFF	TGTGCCAGCTCACCGCCACAGGGAGGTACGAACACCGGGGAGCTGTTTTTT
11	TRBV2	-	TRBJ2-2	once	CASMFSGELFF	TGTGCCAGTATGTTCTCCGGGGAGCTGTTTTTT
15	TRBV27	TRBD1	TRBJ2-7	once	CASSADRGFAHEQYF	TGTGCCAGCAGTGCGGACAGGGGGTTTGCGCACGAGCAGTACTTC
14	TRBV28	TRBD1	TRBJ1-2	once	CASSARGGVYGYTF	TGTGCCAGCAGTGCCAGGGGGGGGGTCTATGGCTACACCTTC
12	TRBV30	-	TRBJ1-6	-	CAWRGANSPLHF	TGTGCCTGGAGGGGAGCTAATTCACCCCTCCACTTT
12	TRBV5-4	-	TRBJ1-2	few	CASSLEVGGYTF	TGTGCCAGCAGCTTGGAAGTGGGCGGCTACACCTTC
16	TRBV7-3	-	TRBJ2-1	-	CASSLIGPGDYNEQFF	TGTGCCAGCAGCTTAATCGGGCCAGGGGACTACAATGAGCAGTTCTTC
13	TRBV11-2	-	TRBJ2-1	-	CASSSLSYNEQFF	TGTGCCAGCAGCTCCTTGAGTTACAATGAGCAGTTCTTC
15	TRBV4-2	-	TRBJ1-1	once	CASSQDGAGNTEAFF	TGTGCCAGCAGCCAAGACGGGGCAGGGAACACTGAAGCTTTCTTT
14	TRBV5-1	-	TRBJ2-7	few	CASSLDGGPYEQYF	TGCGCCAGCAGCTTGGATGGGGGGCCCTACGAGCAGTACTTC
14	TRBV7-8	TRBD1	TRBJ1-1	few	CASSTGGGNTEAFF	TGTGCCAGCAGCACAGGGGGGGGTAACACTGAAGCTTTCTTT
15	TRBV28	TRBD1	TRBJ1-6	few	CASSLPGTVPSPLHF	TGTGCCAGCAGTTTACCCGGGACAGTTCCTTCACCCCTCCACTTT
14	TRBV29-1	-	TRBJ1-1	-	CSVQRTSMNTEAFF	TGCAGCGTTCAACGGACAAGCATGAACACTGAAGCTTTCTTT
12	TRBV10-3	-	TRBJ1-1	-	CAIGRGDTEAFF	TGTGCCATCGGGAGGGGGGACACTGAAGCTTTCTTT